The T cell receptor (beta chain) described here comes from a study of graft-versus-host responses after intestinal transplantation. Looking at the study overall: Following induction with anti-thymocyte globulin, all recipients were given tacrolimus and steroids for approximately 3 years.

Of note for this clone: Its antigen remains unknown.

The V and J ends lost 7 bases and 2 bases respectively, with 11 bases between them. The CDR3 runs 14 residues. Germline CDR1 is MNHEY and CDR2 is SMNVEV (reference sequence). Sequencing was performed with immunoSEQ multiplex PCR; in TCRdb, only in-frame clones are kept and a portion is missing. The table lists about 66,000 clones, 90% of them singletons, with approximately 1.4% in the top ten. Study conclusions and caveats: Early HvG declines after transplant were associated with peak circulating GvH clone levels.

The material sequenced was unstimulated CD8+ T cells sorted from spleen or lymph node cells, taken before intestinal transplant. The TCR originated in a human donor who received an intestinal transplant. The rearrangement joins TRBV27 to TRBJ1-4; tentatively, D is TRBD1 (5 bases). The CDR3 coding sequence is TGTGCCAGCACGCCGGGGGGGACTAATGAAAAACTGTTTTTT. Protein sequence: CASTPGGTNEKLFF.